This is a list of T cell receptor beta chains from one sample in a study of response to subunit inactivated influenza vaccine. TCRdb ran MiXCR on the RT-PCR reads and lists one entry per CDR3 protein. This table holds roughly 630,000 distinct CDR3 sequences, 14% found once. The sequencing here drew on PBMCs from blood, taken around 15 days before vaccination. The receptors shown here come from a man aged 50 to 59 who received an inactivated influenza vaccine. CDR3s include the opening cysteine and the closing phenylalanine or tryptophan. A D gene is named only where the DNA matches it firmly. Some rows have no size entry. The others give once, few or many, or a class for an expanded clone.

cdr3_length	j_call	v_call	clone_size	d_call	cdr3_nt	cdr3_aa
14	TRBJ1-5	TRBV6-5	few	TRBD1	TGTGCCAGCAGTTTCGGGACAGGCAGCCAGCCCCAGCATTTT	CASSFGTGSQPQHF
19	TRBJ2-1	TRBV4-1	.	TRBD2	TGCGCCAGCAGCCAAGCTAGGGGTGGGCTAGCGGGGATCTACAATGAGCAGTTCTTC	CASSQARGGLAGIYNEQFF
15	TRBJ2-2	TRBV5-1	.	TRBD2	TGCGCCAGCGAGCGGGGGTACGCGAACACCGGGGAGCTGTTTTTT	CASERGYANTGELFF
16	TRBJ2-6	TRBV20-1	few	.	TGCAGTGCTAGAGATCGTAGAGGCTCTGGGGCCAACGTCCTGACTTTC	CSARDRRGSGANVLTF
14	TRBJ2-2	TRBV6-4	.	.	TGTGCCAGCAGTAAAGCGGAGACCACCGGGGAGCTGTTTTTT	CASSKAETTGELFF
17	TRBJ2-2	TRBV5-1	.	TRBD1	TGCGCCAGCAGCTTGCATCCGGGACAGGGGGCCGTCGGGGAGCTGTTTTTT	CASSLHPGQGAVGELFF
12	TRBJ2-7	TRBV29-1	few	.	TGCAGCGTTGGGGTGGGACCCTACGAGCAGTACTTC	CSVGVGPYEQYF
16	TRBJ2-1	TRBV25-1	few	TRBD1	TGTGCCAGCAGTGAAGTCCGACAGGGCACCTACAATGAGCAGTTCTTC	CASSEVRQGTYNEQFF
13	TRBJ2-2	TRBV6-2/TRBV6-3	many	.	TGTGCCAGCAGTTACGTGAACACCGGGGAGCTGTTTTTT	CASSYVNTGELFF
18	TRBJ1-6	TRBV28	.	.	TGTGCCAGCACACAGGGTCCCGGGATGAGCTCCTATAATTCACCCCTCCACTTT	CASTQGPGMSSYNSPLHF
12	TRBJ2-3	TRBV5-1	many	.	TGCGCCAGCAGCGACTCATCAGATACGCAGTATTTT	CASSDSSDTQYF
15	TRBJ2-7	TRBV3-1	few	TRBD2	TGTGCCAGCAGCCCTGGGACTAGCGGGAGGGTGGGGCAGTACTTC	CASSPGTSGRVGQYF
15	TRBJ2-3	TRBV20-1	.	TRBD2	TGCAGTGCTGGGGGACTAGCGGGGCCAACAGATACGCAGTATTTT	CSAGGLAGPTDTQYF
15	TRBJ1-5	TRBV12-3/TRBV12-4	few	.	TGTGCCAGCAGCTCGAGGTGGGACACCCATCAGCCCCAGCATTTT	CASSSRWDTHQPQHF
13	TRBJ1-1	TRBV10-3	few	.	TGTGCCATCTGCCGGACAGCGAACACTGAAGCTTTCTTT	CAICRTANTEAFF
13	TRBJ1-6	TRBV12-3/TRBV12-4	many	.	TGTGCCAGCAGGGGTACGGGTTCAGGCCCCCTCCACTTT	CASRGTGSGPLHF
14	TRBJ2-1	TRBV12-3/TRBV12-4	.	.	TGTGCCAGCAACTTTAATGATCCCGGCGGTGAGCAGTTCTTC	CASNFNDPGGEQFF
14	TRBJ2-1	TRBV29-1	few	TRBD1	TGCAGCGTTGAAGGGACAGGGGTCTACAATGAGCAGTTCTTC	CSVEGTGVYNEQFF
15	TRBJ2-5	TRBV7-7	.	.	TGTGCCAGCAGCTTAGATTTGGGGGGCCAAGAGACCCAGTACTTC	CASSLDLGGQETQYF
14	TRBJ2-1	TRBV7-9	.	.	TGTGCCAGCAGCTTAAGAGGCCCCCCCAATGAGCAGTTCTTC	CASSLRGPPNEQFF